This TCR beta chain was documented in a study of cytomegalovirus exposure and HLA in healthy donors. V shed 8 bases and J shed 1 base, with 11 bases lying between them. Germline CDR1 SEHNR, CDR2 FQNEAQ (reference sequence). The CDR3 consists of 14 residues. Primers: 60 Vbeta forward and 13 Jbeta reverse. TCRdb's table, derived via immunoSEQ multiplex PCR, lists solely in-frame clones and lacks some. The table includes about 170,000 clones, 60% to 85% detected once. The chain is built from TRBV7-9 and TRBJ2-2; maybe TRBD1 (7 bases). This TCR came from a female donor in good health and CMV-seronegative. What was sequenced was PBMCs. This chain's CDR3 is CASGGTENTGELFF. In DNA form, the CDR3 reads TGTGCCAGCGGGGGGACAGAGAACACCGGGGAGCTGTTTTTT.